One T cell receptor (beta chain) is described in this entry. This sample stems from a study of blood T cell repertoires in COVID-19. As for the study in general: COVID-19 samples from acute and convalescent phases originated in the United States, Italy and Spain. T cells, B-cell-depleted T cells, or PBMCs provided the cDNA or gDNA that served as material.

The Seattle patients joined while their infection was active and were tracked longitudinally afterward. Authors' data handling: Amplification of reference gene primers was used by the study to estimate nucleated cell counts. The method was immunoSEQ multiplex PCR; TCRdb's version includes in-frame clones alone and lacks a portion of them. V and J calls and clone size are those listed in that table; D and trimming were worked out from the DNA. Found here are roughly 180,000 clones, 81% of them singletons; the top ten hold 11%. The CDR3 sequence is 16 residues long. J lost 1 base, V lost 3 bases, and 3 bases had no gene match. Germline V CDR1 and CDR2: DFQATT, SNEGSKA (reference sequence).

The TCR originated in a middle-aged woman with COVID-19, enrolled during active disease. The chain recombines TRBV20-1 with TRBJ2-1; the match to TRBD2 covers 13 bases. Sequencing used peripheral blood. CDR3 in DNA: TGCAGTGCTAGTCGACTAGCGGGGGGATCCTACAATGAGCAGTTCTTC. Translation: CSASRLAGGSYNEQFF.